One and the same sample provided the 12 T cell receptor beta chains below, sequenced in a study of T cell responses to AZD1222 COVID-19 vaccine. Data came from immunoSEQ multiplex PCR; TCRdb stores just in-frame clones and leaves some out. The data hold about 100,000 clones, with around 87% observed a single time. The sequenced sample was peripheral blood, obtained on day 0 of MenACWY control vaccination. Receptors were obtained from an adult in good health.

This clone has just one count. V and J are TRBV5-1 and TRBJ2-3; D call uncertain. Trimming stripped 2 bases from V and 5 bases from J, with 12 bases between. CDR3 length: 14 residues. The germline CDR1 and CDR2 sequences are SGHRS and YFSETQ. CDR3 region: CASSFRDEKDTQYF. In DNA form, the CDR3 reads TGCGCCAGCAGCTTCCGCGACGAAAAAGATACGCAGTATTTT.

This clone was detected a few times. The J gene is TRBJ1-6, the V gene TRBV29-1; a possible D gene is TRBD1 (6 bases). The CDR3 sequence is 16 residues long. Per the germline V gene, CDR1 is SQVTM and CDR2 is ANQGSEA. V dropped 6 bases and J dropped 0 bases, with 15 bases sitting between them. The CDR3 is CSVGGTFSSYNSPLHF. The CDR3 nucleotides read TGCAGCGTCGGTGGGACATTTTCCTCCTATAATTCACCCCTCCACTTT.

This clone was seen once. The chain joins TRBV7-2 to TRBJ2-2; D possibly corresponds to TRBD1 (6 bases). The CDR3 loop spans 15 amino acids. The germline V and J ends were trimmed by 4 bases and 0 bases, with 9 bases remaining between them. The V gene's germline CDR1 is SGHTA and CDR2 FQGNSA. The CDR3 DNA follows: TGTGCCAGCAGCTCCCAGGGGACGAACACCGGGGAGCTGTTTTTT. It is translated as CASSSQGTNTGELFF.

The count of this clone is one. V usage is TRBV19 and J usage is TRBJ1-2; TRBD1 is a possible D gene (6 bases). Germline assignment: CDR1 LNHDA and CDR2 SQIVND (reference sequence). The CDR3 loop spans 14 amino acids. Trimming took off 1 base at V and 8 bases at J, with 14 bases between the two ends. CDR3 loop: CASSIGTALGGYTF. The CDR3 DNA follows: TGTGCCAGTAGTATAGGGACAGCCCTGGGGGGCTACACCTTC. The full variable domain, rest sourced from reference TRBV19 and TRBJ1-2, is DGGITQSPKYLFRKEGQNVTLSCEQNLNHDAMYWYRQDPGQGLRLIYYSQIVNDFQKGDIAEGYSVSREKKESFPLTVTSAQKNPTAFYLCASSIGTALGGYTFGSGTRLTVV.

The CDR3 nucleotides are TGCGCCAGCAGCCAAGCGAGGACAGCCAGTAATGAAAAACTGTTTTTT. It yields the protein CASSQARTASNEKLFF. The chain uses TRBV4-3 and TRBJ1-4, with D possibly matching TRBD1 (6 bases). Germline V gives CDR1 LGHNA, CDR2 YSLEER. The CDR3 has 16 residues. V dropped 1 base and J dropped 4 bases, with 13 bases sitting between them.

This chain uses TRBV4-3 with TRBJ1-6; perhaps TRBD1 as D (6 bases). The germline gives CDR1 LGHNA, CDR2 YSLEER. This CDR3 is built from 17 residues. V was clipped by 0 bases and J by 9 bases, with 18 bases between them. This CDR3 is CASSQDHKYRARSPLHF. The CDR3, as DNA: TGCGCCAGCAGCCAAGATCACAAGTACAGGGCGCGTTCACCCCTCCACTTT.

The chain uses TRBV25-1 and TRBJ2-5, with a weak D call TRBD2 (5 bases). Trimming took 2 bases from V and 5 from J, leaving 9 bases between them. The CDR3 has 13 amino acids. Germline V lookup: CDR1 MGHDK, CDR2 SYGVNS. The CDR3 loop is CASSEQAVETQYF. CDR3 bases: TGTGCCAGCAGTGAACAAGCGGTGGAGACCCAGTACTTC.

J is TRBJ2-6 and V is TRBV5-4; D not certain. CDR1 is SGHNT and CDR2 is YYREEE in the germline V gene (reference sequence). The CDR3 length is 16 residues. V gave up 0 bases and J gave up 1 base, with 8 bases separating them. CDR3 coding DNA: TGTGCCAGCAGCTTGGGGCCCCTTTCTGGGGCCAACGTCCTGACTTTC. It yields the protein CASSLGPLSGANVLTF.

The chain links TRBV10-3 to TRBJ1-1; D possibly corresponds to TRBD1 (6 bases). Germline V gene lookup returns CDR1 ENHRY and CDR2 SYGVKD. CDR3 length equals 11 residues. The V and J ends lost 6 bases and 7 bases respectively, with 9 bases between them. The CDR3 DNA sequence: TGTGCCATCAGGAGAGGGGGTGAAGCTTTCTTT. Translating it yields CAIRRGGEAFF.

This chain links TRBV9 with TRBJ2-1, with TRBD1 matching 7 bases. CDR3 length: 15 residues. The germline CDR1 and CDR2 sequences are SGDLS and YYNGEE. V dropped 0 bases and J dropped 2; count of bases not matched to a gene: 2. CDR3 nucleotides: TGTGCCAGCAGCGTAGGAGGGGGCCCCTACAATGAGCAGTTCTTC. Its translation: CASSVGGGPYNEQFF.

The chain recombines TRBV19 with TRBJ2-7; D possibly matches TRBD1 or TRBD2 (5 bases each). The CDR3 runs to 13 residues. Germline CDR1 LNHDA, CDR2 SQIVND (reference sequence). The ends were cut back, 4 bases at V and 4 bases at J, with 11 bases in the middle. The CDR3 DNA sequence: TGTGCCAGTAGTACCCACGAGGGGTACGAGCAGTACTTC. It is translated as CASSTHEGYEQYF.

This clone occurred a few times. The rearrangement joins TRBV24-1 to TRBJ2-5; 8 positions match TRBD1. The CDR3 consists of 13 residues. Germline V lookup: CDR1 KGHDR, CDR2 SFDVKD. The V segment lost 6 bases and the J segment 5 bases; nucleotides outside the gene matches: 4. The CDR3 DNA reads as TGTGCCACCAGTTCAGGGGGCGCGGAGACCCAGTACTTC. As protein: CATSSGGAETQYF.